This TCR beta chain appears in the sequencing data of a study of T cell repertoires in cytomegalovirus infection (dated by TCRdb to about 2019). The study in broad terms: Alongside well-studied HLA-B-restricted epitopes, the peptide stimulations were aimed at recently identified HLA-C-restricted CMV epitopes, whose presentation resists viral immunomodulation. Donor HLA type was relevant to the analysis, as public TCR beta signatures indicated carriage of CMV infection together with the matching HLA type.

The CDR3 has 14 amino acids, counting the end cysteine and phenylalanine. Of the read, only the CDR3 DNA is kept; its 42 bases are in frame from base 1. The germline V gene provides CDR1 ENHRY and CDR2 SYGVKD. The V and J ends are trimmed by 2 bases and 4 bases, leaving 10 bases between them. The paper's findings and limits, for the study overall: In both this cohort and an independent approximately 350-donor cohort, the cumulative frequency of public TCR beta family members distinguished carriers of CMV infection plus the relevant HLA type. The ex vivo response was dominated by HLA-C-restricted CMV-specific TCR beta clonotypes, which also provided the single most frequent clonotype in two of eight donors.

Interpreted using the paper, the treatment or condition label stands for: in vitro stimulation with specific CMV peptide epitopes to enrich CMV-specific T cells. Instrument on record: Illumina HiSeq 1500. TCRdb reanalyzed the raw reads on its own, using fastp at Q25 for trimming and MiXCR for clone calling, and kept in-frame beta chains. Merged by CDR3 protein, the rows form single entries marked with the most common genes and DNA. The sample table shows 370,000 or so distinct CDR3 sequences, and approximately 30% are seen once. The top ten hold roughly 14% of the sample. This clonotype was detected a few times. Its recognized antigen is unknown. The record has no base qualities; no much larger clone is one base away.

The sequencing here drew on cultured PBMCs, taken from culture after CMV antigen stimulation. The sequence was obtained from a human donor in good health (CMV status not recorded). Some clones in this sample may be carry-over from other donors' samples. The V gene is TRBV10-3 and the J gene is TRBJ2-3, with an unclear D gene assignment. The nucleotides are TGTGCCATCAGTGAGGTGGGCCCCGCAGATACGCAGTATTTT. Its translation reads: CAISEVGPADTQYF.